The source of this T cell receptor (beta chain) is a study of cytomegalovirus exposure and HLA in healthy donors. The CDR3 consists of 16 residues. V lost 0 bases and J lost 1; bases outside the gene matches: 4. Germline loops: CDR1 KGHSH, CDR2 LQKENI. Concerning this clone itself: What it binds is not known.

PCR employed 60 Vbeta and 13 Jbeta primers. The method was immunoSEQ multiplex PCR; TCRdb's version includes in-frame clones alone and lacks a portion of them. The sample includes approximately 210,000 clones, about nine tenths of them seen just once. Regarding the study as a whole: Donors were assumed by presence/absence analyses to have roughly uniform sequencing depth. There were a few CMV-associated chains whose specificity for CMV antigens was confirmed in vitro. Researchers reported in a later analysis that common viral pathogens appeared linked to several top clusters. In all likelihood, a cluster of highly shared sequence variants was a sequencing artifact.

The chain has TRBV18 and TRBJ2-3; TRBD2 matches at 7 bases. Input material: PBMCs. This TCR came from a man under 40 in good health and CMV-seronegative. This CDR3 reads CASSPPGRGGTDTQYF. DNA for the CDR3: TGTGCCAGCTCACCACCGGGACGGGGGGGCACAGATACGCAGTATTTT. The entire variable domain, with the rest obtained from reference TRBV18 and TRBJ2-3, is as follows: NAGVMQNPRHLVRRRGQEARLRCSPMKGHSHVYWYRQLPEEGLKFMVYLQKENIIDESGMPKERFSAEFPKEGPSILRIQQVVRGDSAAYFCASSPPGRGGTDTQYFGPGTRLTVL.